These T cell receptor beta chains were read from a single sample in a study of OX40 agonist ivuxolimab in advanced cancers. Produced via immunoSEQ multiplex PCR; TCRdb's table is partial and in-frame only. The table shows some 60,000 clones, with about 83% occurring only once. Sequenced material: CD4+ or CD8+ T cells sorted from blood, taken in a trial of the OX40 agonist ivuxolimab. These receptors all stem from an adult with an advanced solid tumor such as melanoma, head and neck, liver or kidney cancer. Each CDR3 is given with its conserved first and last residue. Each record gives: J gene, clone size, D gene, CDR3 length, V gene, CDR3 DNA, CDR3 protein. The D gene is left open where the match is weak. Clone size appears in some rows only: once, few, many, or a class for an expanded clone.

>TRBJ1-5|.|TRBD1|14|TRBV27
TGTGCCAGCAGAGGACAGGGGGTCAATCAGCCCCAGCATTTT
CASRGQGVNQPQHF
>TRBJ1-4|.|.|14|TRBV11-2
TGTGCCAGCAGCTTGGACAGAGCACCGGAAAAACTGTTTTTT
CASSLDRAPEKLFF
>TRBJ2-3|.|TRBD2|17|TRBV2
TGTGCCAGCAGCAGTCCTCTAGCGGGCCTTAGCACAGATACGCAGTATTTT
CASSSPLAGLSTDTQYF
>TRBJ2-1|.|TRBD2|14|TRBV6-1
TGTGCCAGCAGTGGGGGGGGTCCCTACAATGAGCAGTTCTTC
CASSGGGPYNEQFF
>TRBJ1-5|.|.|15|TRBV6-6
TGTGCCAGCACCTACTCTGCGGGGGCCTATCAGCCCCAGCATTTT
CASTYSAGAYQPQHF
>TRBJ2-2|.|TRBD2|14|TRBV7-6
TGTGCCAGCAGCTTCAGCGGGGTAACCGGGGAGCTGTTTTTT
CASSFSGVTGELFF
>TRBJ2-3|.|TRBD2|16|TRBV9
TGTGCCAGCAGCGCTCGAGCGGGAGGGCCCGCAGATACGCAGTATTTT
CASSARAGGPADTQYF
>TRBJ1-1|.|.|15|TRBV6-5
TGTGCCAGCAGTTATTCCGCGTCGTTGAACACTGAAGCTTTCTTT
CASSYSASLNTEAFF
>TRBJ2-3|.|.|16|TRBV6-6
TGTGCCAGCAGTTCCTCCAAACAGGGTGGCACAGATACGCAGTATTTT
CASSSSKQGGTDTQYF
>TRBJ1-3|few|.|15|TRBV9
TGTGCCAGCAGCGCTCGTGGGGCCTCTGGAAACACCATATATTTT
CASSARGASGNTIYF
>TRBJ1-4|.|.|15|TRBV2
TGTGCCAGCAGTGAAGCGCTTCAGGGTAGGGAAAAACTGTTTTTT
CASSEALQGREKLFF
>TRBJ2-2|.|TRBD1|16|TRBV5-1
TGCGCCAGCAGCTTGGGGGACAGGGGGCACAACGGGGAGCTGTTTTTT
CASSLGDRGHNGELFF
>TRBJ2-1|once|TRBD2|16|TRBV7-8
TGTGCCAGCAGCCCTCTAGCGGGGGCGGGCTACAATGAGCAGTTCTTC
CASSPLAGAGYNEQFF
>TRBJ1-5|.|.|15|TRBV6-5
TGTGCCAGCAGTTACGCCCCAGGGGTCAATCAGCCCCAGCATTTT
CASSYAPGVNQPQHF
>TRBJ2-7|once|TRBD2|14|TRBV18
TGTGCCAGCTCACCACCCGGGGGGAGGTACGAGCAGTACTTC
CASSPPGGRYEQYF
>TRBJ2-1|.|TRBD1|18|TRBV10-2
TGCGCCAGCAGTGGAGAAACAGGGGGCACACGCTCCTACAATGAGCAGTTCTTC
CASSGETGGTRSYNEQFF
>TRBJ2-1|.|TRBD1|16|TRBV15
TGTGCCACCAGCAGAGATCCGGGACAGCCTTTCAATGAGCAGTTCTTC
CATSRDPGQPFNEQFF
>TRBJ1-5|few|.|13|TRBV6-4
TGTGCCAGCAGTGAAATGAACGGACAGCCCCAGCATTTT
CASSEMNGQPQHF